This TCR beta chain came from a study of blood T cell repertoires in COVID-19. Study background: Samples of COVID-19 (acute and convalescent) were obtained from the United States, Italy and Spain. Nucleic acid was either cDNA or gDNA, and it came from T cells, B-cell-depleted T cells, or PBMCs.

This clone was seen a few times. Sequencing used immunoSEQ multiplex PCR; TCRdb keeps in-frame clones, though not all of them. Among 250,000 or so clones listed, roughly 82% were seen once. Participants' reported clinical history set cohort assignment. Before being deemed recovered, Cohort 3 donors had two negative PCRs, clearance, or symptom resolution. V gave up 2 bases and J gave up 6 bases; unmatched junction bases: 10. Per germline, CDR1 MDHEN and CDR2 SYDVKM. The CDR3 sequence is 16 residues long. Sequencing was performed on PBMCs or T cells enriched from blood (not recorded which). The sequence derives from a woman aged 45-65 years who had recovered from COVID-19. V is TRBV28 and J is TRBJ2-7; 10 bases align to TRBD2. The CDR3 DNA follows: TGTGCCAGCAGTTTACTAGCGGGGGCAGGAGTGGGCGAGCAGTACTTC. The encoded protein is CASSLLAGAGVGEQYF.